This T cell receptor (beta chain) was sequenced for a study of technical replicates of blood from a handful of donors. The CDR3 is 17 residues long. The V gene's germline CDR1 is SGDLS and CDR2 YYNGEE. V lost 4 bases, J lost 0 bases, and 16 bases lay in between. The table came from immunoSEQ multiplex PCR; TCRdb's copy has only in-frame clones and leaves some out. The sample holds about 76,000 clones, roughly 90% seen once. The TCR was taken from a human donor in good health. V is TRBV9 and J is TRBJ1-4; a weak D match, TRBD1 (6 bases). Material for sequencing was T cells isolated from PBMCs. The CDR3 DNA reads as TGTGCCAGCAGCCCTACGGGACACCCCTCAACTAATGAAAAACTGTTTTTT. Its protein is CASSPTGHPSTNEKLFF.